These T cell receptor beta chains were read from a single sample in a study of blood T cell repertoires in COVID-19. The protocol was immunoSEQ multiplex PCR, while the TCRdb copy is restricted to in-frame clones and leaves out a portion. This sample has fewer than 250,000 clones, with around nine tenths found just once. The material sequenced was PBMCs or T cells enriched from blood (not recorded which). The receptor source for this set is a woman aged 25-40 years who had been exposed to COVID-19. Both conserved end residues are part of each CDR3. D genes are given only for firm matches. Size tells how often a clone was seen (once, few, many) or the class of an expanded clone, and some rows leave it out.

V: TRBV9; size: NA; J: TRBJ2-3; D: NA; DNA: TGTGCCAGCAGCCCTCCGGGACACCTCACAGATACGCAGTATTTT; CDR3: CASSPPGHLTDTQYF
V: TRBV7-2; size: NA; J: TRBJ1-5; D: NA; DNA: TGTGCCAGCAGCTTAGCGGGGCCAGTGCCCCAGCATTTT; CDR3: CASSLAGPVPQHF
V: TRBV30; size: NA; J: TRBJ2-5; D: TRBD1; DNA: TGTGCCTGGAGTGACGGACAGGGTTTAGAGACCCAGTACTTC; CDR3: CAWSDGQGLETQYF
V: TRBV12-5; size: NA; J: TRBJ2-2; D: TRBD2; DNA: TGTGCTAGTGGTGTGAGCGGGAGAACGAGGACCGGGGAGCTGTTTTTT; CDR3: CASGVSGRTRTGELFF
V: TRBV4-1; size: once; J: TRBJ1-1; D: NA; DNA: TGCGCCAGCAGCCCCGGCGGGGACGGGTCTGAAGCTTTCTTT; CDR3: CASSPGGDGSEAFF
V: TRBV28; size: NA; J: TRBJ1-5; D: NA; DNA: TGTGCCAGCAGTTTAGGGTTCTGGGGGAGGAGGGCTAGCAATCAGCCCCAGCATTTT; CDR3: CASSLGFWGRRASNQPQHF
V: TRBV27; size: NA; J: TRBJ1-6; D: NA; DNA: TGTGCCAGCAGTCCGTCGGGGAGGTTGACGGGAAATTCACCCCTCCACTTT; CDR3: CASSPSGRLTGNSPLHF
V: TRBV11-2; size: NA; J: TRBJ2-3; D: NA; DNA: TGTGCCAGCAGCCTTGTCACAGATACGCAGTATTTT; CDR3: CASSLVTDTQYF
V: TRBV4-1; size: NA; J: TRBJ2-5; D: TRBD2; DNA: TGCGCCAGCAGCCAAGGGGGAGGGACTAGCGGGAATCCGTTTCTGGAGACCCAGTACTTC; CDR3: CASSQGGGTSGNPFLETQYF
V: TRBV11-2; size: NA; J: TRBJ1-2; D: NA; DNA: TGTGCCAGCAGCTTAGGTGTCGACTATGGCTACACCTTC; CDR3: CASSLGVDYGYTF
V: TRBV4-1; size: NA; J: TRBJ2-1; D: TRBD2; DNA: TGCGCCAGCAGCCAGTCACTAGCGGACTACAATGAGCAGTTCTTC; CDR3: CASSQSLADYNEQFF
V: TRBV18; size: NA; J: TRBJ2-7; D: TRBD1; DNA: TGTGCCAGCTCACTTTTCGCCGGGACAGGGTATTACGAGCAGTACTTC; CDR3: CASSLFAGTGYYEQYF
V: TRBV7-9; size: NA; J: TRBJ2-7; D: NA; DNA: TGTGCCAGCACCCTAGCCCTCGGGCGGGGGCACAAGTCCTACGAGCAGTACTTC; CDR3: CASTLALGRGHKSYEQYF
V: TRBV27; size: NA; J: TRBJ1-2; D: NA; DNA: TGTGCCAGCAGTTTCAGGGCTGCTAACTATGGCTACACCTTC; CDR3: CASSFRAANYGYTF
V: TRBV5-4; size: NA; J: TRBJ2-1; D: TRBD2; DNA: TGTGCCAGCAGCTCGCTAGCGGTAAATAACAATGAGCAGTTCTTC; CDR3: CASSSLAVNNNEQFF
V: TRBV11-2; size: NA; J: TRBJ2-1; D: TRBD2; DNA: TGTGCCAGCAGCATGGGACTAGCGGGAGGCAATGAGCAGTTCTTC; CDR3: CASSMGLAGGNEQFF
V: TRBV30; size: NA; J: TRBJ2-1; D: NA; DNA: TGTGCCTGGAAGGGAAGGGGCAATGAGCAGTTCTTC; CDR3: CAWKGRGNEQFF
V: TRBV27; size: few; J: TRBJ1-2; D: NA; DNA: TGTGCCAGCTGCCACAGCGGGGGTCGTTCGTTCCGGACAGATATTTCGGATGGCTACACCTTC; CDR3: CASCHSGGRSFRTDISDGYTF
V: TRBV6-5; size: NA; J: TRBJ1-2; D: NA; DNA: TGTGCCAGCAGTTACTACCGGGACTATGGCTACACCTTC; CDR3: CASSYYRDYGYTF
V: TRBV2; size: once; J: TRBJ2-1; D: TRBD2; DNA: TGTGCCAGCAGTACCGGGGACTACAGCTCCTACAATGAGCAGTTCTTC; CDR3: CASSTGDYSSYNEQFF
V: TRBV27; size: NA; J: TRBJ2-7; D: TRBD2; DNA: TGTGCCAGCAGTCCCTTCAGCGGGAGGATCGACGAGCAGTACTTC; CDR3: CASSPFSGRIDEQYF
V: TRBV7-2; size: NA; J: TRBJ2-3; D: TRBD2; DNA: TGTGCCAGCAGCTTTAGCGGGAGCACAGATACGCAGTATTTT; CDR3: CASSFSGSTDTQYF
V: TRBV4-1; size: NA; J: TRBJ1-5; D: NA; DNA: TGCGCCAGCAGCCAAGATCTCTGGAGTCAGCCCCAGCATTTT; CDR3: CASSQDLWSQPQHF
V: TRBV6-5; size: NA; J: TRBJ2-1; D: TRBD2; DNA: TGTGCCAGCACCCGTAGCGGGAACAATGAGCAGTTCTTC; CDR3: CASTRSGNNEQFF
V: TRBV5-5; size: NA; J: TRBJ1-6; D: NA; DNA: TGTGCCAGCAGCCAGGAGGGCATGGGCCTAAATTCACCCCTCCACTTT; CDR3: CASSQEGMGLNSPLHF
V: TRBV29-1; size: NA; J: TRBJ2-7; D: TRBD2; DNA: TGCAGCGTTGGGAGCGGGAGTCCCCACGAGCAGTACTTC; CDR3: CSVGSGSPHEQYF
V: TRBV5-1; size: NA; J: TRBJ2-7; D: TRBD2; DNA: TGCGCCAGCAGCTTGGCACTAGCGGGATCCTACGAGCAGTACTTC; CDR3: CASSLALAGSYEQYF
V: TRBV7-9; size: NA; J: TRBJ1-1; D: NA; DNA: TGTGCCAGCAGCTTATGGGGGGTGGCAACAACTGAAGCTTTCTTT; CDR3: CASSLWGVATTEAFF
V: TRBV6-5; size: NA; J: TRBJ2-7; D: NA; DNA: TGTGCCAGCGGGCGGGACCCCAACTCCTACGAGCAGTACTTC; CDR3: CASGRDPNSYEQYF
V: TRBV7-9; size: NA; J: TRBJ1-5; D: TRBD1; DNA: TGTGCCAGCAGCTACGGGACAGGGAGGGATCAGCCCCAGCATTTT; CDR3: CASSYGTGRDQPQHF
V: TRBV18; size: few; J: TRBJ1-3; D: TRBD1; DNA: TGTGCCAGCTCACCCGCCACCCCCGGGACAGTTGGAAACACCATATATTTT; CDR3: CASSPATPGTVGNTIYF
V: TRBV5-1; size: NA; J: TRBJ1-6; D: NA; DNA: TGCGCCAGCAGCTTGGCCAATAGGGGTTCACCCCTCCACTTT; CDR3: CASSLANRGSPLHF
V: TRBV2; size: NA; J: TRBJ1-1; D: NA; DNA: TGTGCCAGCAGTCCCCTGACACAGACGAACACTGAAGCTTTCTTT; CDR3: CASSPLTQTNTEAFF